This is a list of T cell receptor beta chains from one sample in a study of T-cell reconstitution after alpha-beta-depleted transplantation in children. TCRdb analysed the PCR reads with MiXCR anew, one entry per CDR3 protein. The table has 330,000 or so distinct CDR3 sequences, roughly a tenth seen once. The input for sequencing was PBMCs, taken before TCRalphabeta/CD19-depleted stem cell transplant. The origin of the receptors is a boy under two years old with acute myeloid leukemia, due to receive a stem cell transplant. The CDR3 runs from the conserved cysteine through the conserved F or W. The D gene is left open where the match is weak. Rows may omit the clone size; those that give it use once, few, many or a size class.

>many|TRBV6-2/TRBV6-3|TRBD1|TRBJ1-2
TGTGCCAGCAGTCCACGACAGGGAAACAACTATGGCTACACCTTC
CASSPRQGNNYGYTF
>few|TRBV2|NA|TRBJ2-1
TGTGCCAGCACCGAGGTCAGGGCCTACAATGAGCAGTTCTTC
CASTEVRAYNEQFF
>many|TRBV5-4|TRBD1|TRBJ2-5
TGTGCCAGCAGCGAGGACAGGTACCAAGAGACCCAGTACTTC
CASSEDRYQETQYF
>many|TRBV18|NA|TRBJ1-1
TGTGCCAGCTCACCGATCGCTGGGAACACTGAAGCTTTCTTT
CASSPIAGNTEAFF
>few|TRBV12-3/TRBV12-4|NA|TRBJ2-3
TGTGCCAGCAGTTTAGACAGCCCCCTTCATACGCAGTATTTT
CASSLDSPLHTQYF
>NA|TRBV4-2|TRBD2|TRBJ2-5
TGTGCCAGCAGCCAAGATTCGGGACTAGCGGGGGGCCCGTACTTC
CASSQDSGLAGGPYF
>many|TRBV4-2|TRBD1|TRBJ1-2
TGTGCCAGCAGCCGCGAGCTACAGGGGCGCTATGGCTACACCTTC
CASSRELQGRYGYTF
>many|TRBV2|NA|TRBJ2-7
TGTGCCAGCTTTATAGTTTACGAGCAGTACTTC
CASFIVYEQYF
>many|TRBV20-1|TRBD1|TRBJ1-1
TGCAGTGCTAGAGATCGGAGGGGGTTATGGACAGGGAACACTGAAGCTTTCTTT
CSARDRRGLWTGNTEAFF
>many|TRBV5-5|NA|TRBJ2-5
TGTGCCAGCAGCTTGTTCGCCGGGACGCTGCGGGAGACCCAGTACTTC
CASSLFAGTLRETQYF
>many|TRBV7-2|NA|TRBJ1-3
TGTGCCAGCAGCTTCCACGAGGTTGGAAGAAACACCATATATTTT
CASSFHEVGRNTIYF
>many|TRBV28|NA|TRBJ2-3
TGTGCCAGCACCACTAGCACAGATACGCAGTATTTT
CASTTSTDTQYF
>many|TRBV7-6|TRBD1|TRBJ1-6
TGTGCCAGCAGCTTAGGGCAGGGGGCAGGAAATTCACCCCTCCACTTT
CASSLGQGAGNSPLHF
>many|TRBV9|NA|TRBJ2-1
TGTGCCAGCAGCGTAGGCACAGGGCGCAATGAGCAGTTCTTC
CASSVGTGRNEQFF
>many|TRBV12-3/TRBV12-4|NA|TRBJ1-2
TGTGCCAGCAGGACAGGATCCTATGGCTACACCTTC
CASRTGSYGYTF
>many|TRBV11-2|TRBD1|TRBJ2-7
TGTGCCAGCAGCTTGACCGGGACAGTTTTTTCCTACGAGCAGTACTTC
CASSLTGTVFSYEQYF
>many|TRBV24-1|NA|TRBJ2-7
TGTGCCACCAGTGACCCGACAGCTTCCTACGAGCAGTACTTC
CATSDPTASYEQYF
>NA|TRBV5-6|TRBD1|TRBJ2-1
TGTGCTAGCAGCTTGGCCGGACAGGGGAGGGGCAATGAGCAGTTCTTC
CASSLAGQGRGNEQFF
>few|TRBV28|NA|TRBJ2-7
TGTGCCAGCAGTTTCCCCCGACAGAAGGGCGACGAGCAGTACTTC
CASSFPRQKGDEQYF
>many|TRBV7-8|TRBD1|TRBJ2-3
TGTGCCAGCAGCCGGGGGACAGGGGCTGTCACAGATACGCAGTATTTT
CASSRGTGAVTDTQYF
>few|TRBV28|TRBD1|TRBJ2-3
TGTGCCAGCAGTTTCCTCATACAGGGGAACACAGATACGCAGTATTTT
CASSFLIQGNTDTQYF
>many|TRBV12-3/TRBV12-4|NA|TRBJ1-6
TGTGCCAGCAGGGGGGCTATAACCTATAATTCACCCCTCCACTTT
CASRGAITYNSPLHF
>many|TRBV5-5|TRBD2|TRBJ2-3
TGTGCCAGCAGCCTCGCCCCGGGGAGCGGGGGCACAGATACGCAGTATTTT
CASSLAPGSGGTDTQYF
>few|TRBV2|TRBD1|TRBJ2-7
TGTGCCAGCAGACGATTCCGGGACAGGGAAAGCGAGCAGTACTTC
CASRRFRDRESEQYF
>many|TRBV20-1|NA|TRBJ1-2
TGCAGTGCTACCAGGGACTATGGCTACACCTTC
CSATRDYGYTF
>many|TRBV9|NA|TRBJ2-3
TGTGCCAGCAGCTCGCGGACCGGGGACACAGATACGCAGTATTTT
CASSSRTGDTDTQYF